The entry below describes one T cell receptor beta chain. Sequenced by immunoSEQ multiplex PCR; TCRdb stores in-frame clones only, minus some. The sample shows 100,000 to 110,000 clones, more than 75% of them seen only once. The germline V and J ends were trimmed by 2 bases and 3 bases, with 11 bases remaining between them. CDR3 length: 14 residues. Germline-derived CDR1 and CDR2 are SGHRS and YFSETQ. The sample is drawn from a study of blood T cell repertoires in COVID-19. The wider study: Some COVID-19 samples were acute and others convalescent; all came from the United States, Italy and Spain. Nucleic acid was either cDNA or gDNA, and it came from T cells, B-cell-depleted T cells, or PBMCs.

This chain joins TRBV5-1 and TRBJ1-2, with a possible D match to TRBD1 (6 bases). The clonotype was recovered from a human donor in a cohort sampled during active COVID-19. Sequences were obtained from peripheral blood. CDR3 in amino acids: CASSLGPGDYGYTF. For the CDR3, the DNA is TGCGCCAGCAGCTTAGGTCCAGGGGACTATGGCTACACCTTC.